This T cell receptor beta chain was captured in a study of regulatory T cells in long-lasting Graves disease. Library construction for TCR beta used iRepertoire HTBI primers and Arm-PCR of CDR3 regions. Using its own MiXCR run on the multiplex PCR reads, TCRdb lists one record per CDR3 protein. The table records about 290,000 distinct CDR3 sequences, 20% to 25% of them present only once. Trimming removed 7 bases from V and 14 bases from J, with 21 bases in between. This CDR3 is 14 amino acids long. Noted time point: persistent/refractory GD, antithyroid drugs over 5 years with positive TRAb. PBMC-derived RNA was used for the TCR library.

This receptor was taken from a female donor with Graves disease. The sample in question was peripheral blood mononuclear cells (PBMCs), obtained when the disease was refractory, from a patient treated with antithyroid drugs. The gene calls are TRBV12-3 or TRBV12-4 and TRBJ1-6; a weak D match, TRBD1 (6 bases). The CDR3 reads CASTRDKGYETLHF. The DNA for the CDR3 is TGTGCCAGCACCCGGGACAAGGGGTATGAGACCCTCCACTTT.